Included here is one TCR beta chain sequence, with context. The sample is drawn from a study of Ad26.COV2.S vaccination and SARS-CoV-2 variants. The data were produced by immunoSEQ multiplex PCR, yet TCRdb's version contains in-frame clones alone and is incomplete. This table holds fewer than 400,000 clones, around four fifths found once. V lost 0 bases to trimming and J lost 0 bases, with 9 bases between them. CDR3 length equals 16 residues. Germline-derived CDR1 and CDR2 are SGHNT and YENEEA. Stated treatment: about 20 received Ad26.COV2.S at low or high dose, single or two shots; about 5 received placebo; per-sample allocation not given. The samples date from day 63 after the first vaccine or placebo injection.

The chain carries TRBV11-3 and TRBJ1-3; D call uncertain. This clonotype originated in a person between 18 and 59 years old who received the Ad26.COV2.S COVID-19 vaccine or a placebo. This specimen was peripheral blood, taken in a trial of Ad26.COV2.S vaccine versus placebo. The CDR3 protein is CASSLESGYSGNTIYF. CDR3 nucleotides: TGTGCCAGCAGCTTAGAGTCGGGATACTCTGGAAACACCATATATTTT.